This T cell receptor beta chain was retrieved from a study of T cell repertoires in cytomegalovirus infection. Overall study context: Indications came from public TCR beta signatures; they pointed to CMV infection and to a matching HLA type.

The CDR3 totals 15 residues. The V gene lost 3 bases and the J gene lost 0 bases, with 10 bases spanning the gap. In germline, CDR1 is ENHRY, CDR2 SYGVKD. Using its own MiXCR run on the reads, TCRdb lists one record per CDR3 protein. Counted here are about 480,000 distinct CDR3 sequences, around 35% occurring once; the ten biggest clones make up roughly 15%. Study observations and caveats: Dominant in the ex vivo response were TCR beta clonotypes restricted by HLA-C and specific for CMV.

Turning to this clonotype: Its antigen is undetermined.

The receptor comes from a human donor in good health (CMV status not recorded). Some clones in this sample may be carry-over from other donors' samples. Sequencing was performed on cultured PBMCs, taken from culture after CMV antigen stimulation. This chain links TRBV10-3 with TRBJ2-3; D perhaps matches TRBD2 (6 bases). In DNA, the CDR3 is TGTGCCATCAGTGACGCGGGGACGAGCACAGATACGCAGTATTTT. It is translated as CAISDAGTSTDTQYF.